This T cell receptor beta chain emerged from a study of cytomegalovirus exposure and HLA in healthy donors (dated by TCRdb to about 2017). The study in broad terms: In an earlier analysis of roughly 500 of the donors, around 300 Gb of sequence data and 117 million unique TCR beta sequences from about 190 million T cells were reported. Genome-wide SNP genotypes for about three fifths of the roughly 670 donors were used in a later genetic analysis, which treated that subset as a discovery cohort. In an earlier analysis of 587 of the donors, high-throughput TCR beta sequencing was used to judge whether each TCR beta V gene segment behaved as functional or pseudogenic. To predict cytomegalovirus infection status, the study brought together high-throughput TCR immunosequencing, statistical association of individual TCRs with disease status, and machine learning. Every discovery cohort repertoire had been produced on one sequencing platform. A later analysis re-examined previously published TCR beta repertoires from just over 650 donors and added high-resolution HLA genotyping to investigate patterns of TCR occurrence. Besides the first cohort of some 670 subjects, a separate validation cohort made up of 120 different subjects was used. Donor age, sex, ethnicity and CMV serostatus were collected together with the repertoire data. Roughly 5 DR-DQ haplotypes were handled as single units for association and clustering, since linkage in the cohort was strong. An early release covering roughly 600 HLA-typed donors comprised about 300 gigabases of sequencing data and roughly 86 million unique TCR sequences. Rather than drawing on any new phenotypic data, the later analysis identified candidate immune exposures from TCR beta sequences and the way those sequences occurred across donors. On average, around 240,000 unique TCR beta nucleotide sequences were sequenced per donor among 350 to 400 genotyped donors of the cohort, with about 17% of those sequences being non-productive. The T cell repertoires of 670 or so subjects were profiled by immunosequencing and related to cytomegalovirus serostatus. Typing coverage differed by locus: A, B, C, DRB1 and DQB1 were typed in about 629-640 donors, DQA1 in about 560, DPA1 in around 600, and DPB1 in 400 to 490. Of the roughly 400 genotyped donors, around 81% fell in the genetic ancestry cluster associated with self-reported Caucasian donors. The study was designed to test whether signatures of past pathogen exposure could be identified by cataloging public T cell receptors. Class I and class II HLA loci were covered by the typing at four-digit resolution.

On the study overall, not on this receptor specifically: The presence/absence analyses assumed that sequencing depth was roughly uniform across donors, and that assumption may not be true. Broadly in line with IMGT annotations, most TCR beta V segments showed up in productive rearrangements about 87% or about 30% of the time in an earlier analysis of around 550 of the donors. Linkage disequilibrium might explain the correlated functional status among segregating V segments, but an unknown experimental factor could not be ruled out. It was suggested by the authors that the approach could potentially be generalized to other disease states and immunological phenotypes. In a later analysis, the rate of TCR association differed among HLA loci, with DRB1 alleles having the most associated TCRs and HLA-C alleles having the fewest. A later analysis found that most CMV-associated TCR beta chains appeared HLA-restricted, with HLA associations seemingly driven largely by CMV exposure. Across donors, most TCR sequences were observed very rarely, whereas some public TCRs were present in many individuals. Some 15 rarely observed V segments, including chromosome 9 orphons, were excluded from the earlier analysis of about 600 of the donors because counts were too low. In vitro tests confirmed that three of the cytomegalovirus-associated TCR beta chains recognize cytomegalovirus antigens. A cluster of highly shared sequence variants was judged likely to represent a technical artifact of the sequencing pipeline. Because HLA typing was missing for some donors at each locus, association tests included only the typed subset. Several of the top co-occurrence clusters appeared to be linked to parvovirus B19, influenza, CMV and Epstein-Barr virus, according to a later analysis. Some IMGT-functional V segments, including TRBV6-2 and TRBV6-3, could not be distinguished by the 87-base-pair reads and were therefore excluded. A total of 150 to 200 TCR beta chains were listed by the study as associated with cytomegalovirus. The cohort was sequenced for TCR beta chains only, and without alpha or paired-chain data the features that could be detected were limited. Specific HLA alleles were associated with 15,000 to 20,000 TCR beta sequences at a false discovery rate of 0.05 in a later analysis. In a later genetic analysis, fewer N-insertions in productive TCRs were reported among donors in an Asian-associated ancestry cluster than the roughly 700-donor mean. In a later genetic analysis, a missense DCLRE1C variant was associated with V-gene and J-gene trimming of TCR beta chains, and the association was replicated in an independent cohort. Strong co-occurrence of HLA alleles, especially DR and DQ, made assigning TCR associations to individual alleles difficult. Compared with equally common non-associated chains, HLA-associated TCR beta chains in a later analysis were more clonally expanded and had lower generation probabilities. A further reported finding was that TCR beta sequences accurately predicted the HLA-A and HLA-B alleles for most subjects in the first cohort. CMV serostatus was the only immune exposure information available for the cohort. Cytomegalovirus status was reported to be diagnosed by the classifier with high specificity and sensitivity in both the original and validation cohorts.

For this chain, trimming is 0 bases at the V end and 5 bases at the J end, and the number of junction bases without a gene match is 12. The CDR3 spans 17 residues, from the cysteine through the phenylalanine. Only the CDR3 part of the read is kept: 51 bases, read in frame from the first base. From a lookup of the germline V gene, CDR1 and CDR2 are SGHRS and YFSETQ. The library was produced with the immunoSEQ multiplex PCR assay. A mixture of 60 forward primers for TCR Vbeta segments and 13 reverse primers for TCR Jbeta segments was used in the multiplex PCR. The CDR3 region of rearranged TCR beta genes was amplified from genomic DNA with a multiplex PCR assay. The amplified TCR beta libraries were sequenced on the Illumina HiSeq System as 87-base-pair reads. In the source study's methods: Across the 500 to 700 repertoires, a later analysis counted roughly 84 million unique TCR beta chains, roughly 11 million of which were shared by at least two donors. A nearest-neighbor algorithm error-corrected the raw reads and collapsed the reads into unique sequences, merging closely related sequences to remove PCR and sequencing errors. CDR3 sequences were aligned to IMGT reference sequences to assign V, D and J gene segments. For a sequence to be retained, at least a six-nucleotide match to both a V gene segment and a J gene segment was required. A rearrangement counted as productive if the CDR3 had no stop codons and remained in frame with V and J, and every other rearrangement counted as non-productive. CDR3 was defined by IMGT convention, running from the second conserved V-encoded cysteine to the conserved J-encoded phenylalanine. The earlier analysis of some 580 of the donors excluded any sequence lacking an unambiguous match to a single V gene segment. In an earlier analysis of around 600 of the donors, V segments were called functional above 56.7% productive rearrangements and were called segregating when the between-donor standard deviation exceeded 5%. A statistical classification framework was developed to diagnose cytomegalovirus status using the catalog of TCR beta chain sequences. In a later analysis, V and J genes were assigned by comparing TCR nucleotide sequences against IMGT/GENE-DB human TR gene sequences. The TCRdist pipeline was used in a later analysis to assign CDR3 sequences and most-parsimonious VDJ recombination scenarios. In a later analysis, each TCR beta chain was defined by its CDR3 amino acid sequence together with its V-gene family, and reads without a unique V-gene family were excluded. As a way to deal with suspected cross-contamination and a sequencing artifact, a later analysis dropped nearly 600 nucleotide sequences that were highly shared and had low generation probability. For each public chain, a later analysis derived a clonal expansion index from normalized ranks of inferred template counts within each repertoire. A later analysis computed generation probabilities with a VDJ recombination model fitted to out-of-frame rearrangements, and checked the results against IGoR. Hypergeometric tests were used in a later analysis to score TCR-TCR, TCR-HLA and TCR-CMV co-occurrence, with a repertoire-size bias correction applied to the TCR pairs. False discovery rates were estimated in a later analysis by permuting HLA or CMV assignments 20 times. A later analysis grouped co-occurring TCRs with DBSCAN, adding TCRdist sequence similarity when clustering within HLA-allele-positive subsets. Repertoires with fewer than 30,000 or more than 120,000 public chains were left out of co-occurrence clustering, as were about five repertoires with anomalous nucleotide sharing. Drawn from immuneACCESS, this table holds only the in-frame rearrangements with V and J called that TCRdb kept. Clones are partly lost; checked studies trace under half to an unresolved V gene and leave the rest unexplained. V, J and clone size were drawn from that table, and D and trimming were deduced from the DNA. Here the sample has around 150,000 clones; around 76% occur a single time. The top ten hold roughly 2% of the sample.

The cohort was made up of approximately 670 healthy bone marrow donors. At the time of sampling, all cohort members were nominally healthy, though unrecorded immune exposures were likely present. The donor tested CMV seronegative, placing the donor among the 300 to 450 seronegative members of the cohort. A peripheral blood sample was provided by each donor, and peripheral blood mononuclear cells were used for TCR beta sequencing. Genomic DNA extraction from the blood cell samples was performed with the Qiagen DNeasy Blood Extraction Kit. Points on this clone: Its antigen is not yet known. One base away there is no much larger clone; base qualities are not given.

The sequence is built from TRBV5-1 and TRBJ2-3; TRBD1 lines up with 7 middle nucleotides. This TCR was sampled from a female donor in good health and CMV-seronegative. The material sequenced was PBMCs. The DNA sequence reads TGCGCCAGCAGCTTGGGACCCGACAGGGTTGGGAAAGATACGCAGTATTTT. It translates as CASSLGPDRVGKDTQYF. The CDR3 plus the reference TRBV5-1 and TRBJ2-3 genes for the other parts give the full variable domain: KAGVTQTPRYLIKTRGQQVTLSCSPISGHRSVSWYQQTPGQGLQFLFEYFSETQRNKGNFPGRFSGRQFSNSRSEMNVSTLELGDSALYLCASSLGPDRVGKDTQYFGPGTRLTVL.